This T cell receptor (beta chain) is from a study of T cell repertoires in cytomegalovirus infection. From the reads, TCRdb called clonotypes with MiXCR, one entry per CDR3 protein. The profile shows under 500,000 distinct CDR3 sequences, approximately 40% of them singletons. The CDR3 covers 13 residues. Germline V gene lookup returns CDR1 ENHRY and CDR2 SYGVKD. V lost 2 bases and J lost 5, with 9 bases in between. Worth noting for this clonotype: Its antigen is currently unknown.

This sequence joins TRBV10-3 and TRBJ1-2, with D hard to call. The sample consisted of cultured PBMCs, taken from culture after CMV antigen stimulation. The clonotype comes from a human donor in good health (CMV status not recorded). Some clones in this sample may be carry-over from other donors' samples. The CDR3 loop reads CAISEVPEYGYTF. The CDR3 DNA reads TGTGCCATCAGTGAGGTTCCCGAATATGGCTACACCTTC.